This is a list of T cell receptor beta chains from one sample in a study of molecular identifiers for immune sequencing clone quantification. Each CDR3 protein is one row after TCRdb ran MiXCR on the PCR reads. The table records over 550,000 distinct CDR3 sequences, roughly 25% of them present only once. Sequencing input: naive CD8+ T cells from blood, with Jurkat cell RNA spiked in. Source of these receptors: a human donor in good health. Some libraries in this study had Jurkat cell RNA spiked in. Both conserved end residues are part of each CDR3. Each record gives: clone size, J gene, D gene, V gene, CDR3 protein, CDR3 DNA. The D gene is left open where the match is weak. Some rows have no size entry. The others give once, few or many, or a class for an expanded clone.

>few|TRBJ2-5|TRBD1|TRBV25-1
CASSTFEQGYQETQYF
TGTGCCAGCAGTACGTTTGAACAGGGGTACCAAGAGACCCAGTACTTC
>many|TRBJ2-1|.|TRBV30
CAWNPPGLAAYEQFF
TGTGCCTGGAACCCACCGGGGCTAGCCGCATATGAGCAGTTCTTC
>.|TRBJ2-3|.|TRBV7-2
CASTPTGSLADTQYF
TGTGCCAGCACCCCCACAGGGTCTCTAGCAGATACACAGTATTTT
>few|TRBJ2-7|TRBD2|TRBV20-1
CSAWTGTSGNYEQYF
TGCAGTGCCTGGACCGGGACTAGCGGAAACTACGAGCAGTACTTC
>many|TRBJ1-3|.|TRBV7-9
CASSEHISGNTIYF
TGTGCCAGCAGCGAACACATCTCTGGAAACACCATATATTTT
>.|TRBJ2-7|.|TRBV7-6
CASSLASSYGQYF
TGTGCCAGCAGCTTAGCCAGCTCCTACGGGCAGTACTTC
>many|TRBJ1-4|TRBD1|TRBV20-1
CSAPPPGTGEREKLFF
TGCAGTGCCCCACCTCCCGGGACAGGGGAGAGGGAAAAACTGTTTTTT
>.|TRBJ2-1|.|TRBV4-3
CASSQIVGSYNEQFF
TGCGCCAGCAGCCAAATTGTAGGCTCCTACAATGAGCAGTTCTTC
>many|TRBJ1-1|.|TRBV11-2
CASSLGAGSTEAFF
TGTGCCAGCAGCTTAGGCGCAGGTAGCACTGAAGCTTTCTTT
>.|TRBJ2-3|TRBD2|TRBV7-2
CAPSLLSGPSGGGAWTDTQYF
TGTGCCCCCAGCTTATTGTCCGGGCCCAGCGGGGGGGGGGCTTGGACAGATACGCAGTATTTT
>few|TRBJ2-4|.|TRBV21-1
CASSNPGTWTDLLAKNIQYF
TGTGCCAGCAGCAATCCGGGTACGTGGACAGACTTACTAGCCAAAAACATTCAGTACTTC
>.|TRBJ2-7|TRBD2|TRBV5-3
CASSFSASGNYKQYF
TGTGCCAGCAGCTTCTCGGCTAGCGGGAACTACAAGCAGTACTTC
>many|TRBJ1-5|.|TRBV6-2/TRBV6-3
CASGTGRNQPQHF
TGTGCCAGCGGAACAGGGCGGAATCAGCCCCAGCATTTT
>many|TRBJ2-5|TRBD1|TRBV10-3
CATETGGGETQYF
TGTGCCACCGAGACAGGGGGGGGTGAGACCCAGTACTTC
>many|TRBJ2-7|.|TRBV20-1
CSAQILYEQYF
TGCAGTGCCCAAATTCTTTACGAGCAGTACTTC
>many|TRBJ2-7|TRBD1|TRBV7-9
CASSLARDSPKVEQYF
TGTGCCAGCAGCTTAGCAAGGGACAGCCCCAAAGTCGAGCAGTACTTC
>once|TRBJ2-3|TRBD1|TRBV30
CAWSVGQGTDTQYF
TGTGCCTGGAGTGTAGGACAGGGCACAGATACGCAGTATTTT
>few|TRBJ2-7|.|TRBV7-9
CASSPVMDVTSYEQYF
TGTGCCAGCAGCCCAGTCATGGACGTAACCTCCTACGAGCAGTACTTC